This T cell receptor beta chain is from a study of T cells in Graves' hyperthyroidism and ophthalmopathy. Study context: The initial diagnosis was the point when peripheral blood was collected, ahead of any treatment.

Template material for amplifying TCR beta CDR3 regions consisted of RNA transcripts. The study used the HTBI primer set for a first-round RT-PCR of the TCR CDR3. MiXCR was run by TCRdb on the multiplex PCR reads, yielding one entry per CDR3 protein. The sample holds hundreds of thousands of distinct CDR3 sequences, roughly 13% seen once. Findings and limits, study-wide: Most thyroid clonotypes expanded above 0.001 were also detected in blood.

The diagnostic basis comprised clinical symptoms, serum thyroxine and TRAb, thyroid ultrasound and orbital computed tomography. The CDR3 is made up of 15 amino acids. The V gene's germline CDR1 is MNHEY and CDR2 SMNVEV (reference sequence). V lost 4 bases to trimming and J lost 4 bases; unmatched junction nucleotides: 7. This clonotype was seen many times. Antigen: not known. Specimen: blood. The chain joins TRBV27 to TRBJ2-7; 10 nucleotides align to TRBD1. This sequence originates from a woman aged 18-29 years with Graves' hyperthyroidism. The CDR3 DNA sequence: TGTGCCAGCAGTTCACCGGGACAGGGGTGGTACGAGCAGTACTTC. Translation: CASSSPGQGWYEQYF.